Each of the 27 T cell receptor beta chains below was sequenced from the same sample in a study of T cells after yellow fever vaccination. MiXCR was run by TCRdb on the 5' RACE reads, yielding one entry per CDR3 protein. The sample includes roughly 330,000 distinct CDR3 sequences, approximately 4% of them seen just once. Sequences were derived from PBMCs, sampled 5 days after the yellow fever booster vaccination. These receptors all come from a man younger than 35 who received the YFV17D yellow fever vaccine.

This clonotype was detected ten times or more. The rearrangement joins TRBV12-3 or TRBV12-4 to TRBJ1-4; TRBD1 matches at 7 bases. With 6 bases clipped from V and 6 bases from J, the junction kept 7 bases outside the gene matches. This CDR3 is 14 amino acids long. CDR3 nucleotide sequence: TGTGCCAGCAGCCTACAGGGGCATTATGAAAAACTGTTTTTT. Its translation: CASSLQGHYEKLFF.

This clonotype has only a few counts. The rearrangement joins TRBV2 to TRBJ2-5, with D perhaps matching TRBD2 (6 bases). This CDR3 region has 13 residues. Trimming left V 6 bases short and J 5 bases short, with 13 bases between. Germline V lookup: CDR1 SNHLY, CDR2 FYNNEI. The DNA of the CDR3 is TGTGCCAGCAGGCGGGACCCTGGGGAGACCCAGTACTTC. Its protein is CASRRDPGETQYF.

This clonotype came up a few times. The chain is built from TRBV20-1 and TRBJ2-7; 7 bases match TRBD1. The V gene end was trimmed by 3 bases and the J gene end by 4 bases; junction bases not matched to a gene: 12. The CDR3 totals 15 residues. Germline V gene sequence: CDR1 DFQATT, CDR2 SNEGSKA (reference sequence). The CDR3 DNA follows: TGCAGTGCTAGCGGTTTGGGTCAGGGGGAATACGAGCAGTACTTC. This sequence encodes CSASGLGQGEYEQYF.

This clonotype was counted ten times or more. V and J are TRBV7-8 and TRBJ2-7; TRBD1 might be the D (6 bases). The length of the CDR3 is 15 residues. Looked up from germline, CDR1 is SGHVS and CDR2 is FQNEAQ. Between the trimmed V and J ends, which lost 1 base and 1 base, there was a span of 11 bases. The CDR3 region has the DNA TGTGCCAGCAGCTTAGTACAGGGTCCGTCCTACGAGCAGTACGTC. It specifies CASSLVQGPSYEQYV.

The table lists this clonotype with a few counts. The CDR3 is CASSYPPSPGQGDTQYF. The CDR3 bases are TGTGCCAGCAGTTACCCACCATCGCCGGGACAGGGAGATACGCAGTATTTT. V gene TRBV6-5 combines with J gene TRBJ2-3; 9 positions match TRBD1. This CDR3 comprises 17 residues. Germline V gene sequence: CDR1 MNHEY, CDR2 SVGAGI. The junction had 11 bases not matched to a gene; V was cut back by 2 bases and J by 5 bases.

This clonotype has just a few counts. The chain employs TRBV18 and TRBJ1-1; 7 nucleotides agree with TRBD1. The CDR3 is 13 residues long. The germline V gene encodes CDR1 KGHSH and CDR2 LQKENI. V shed 6 bases and J 11 bases; nucleotides not matched to a gene: 12. The CDR3 loop reads CASSQGQPFFAFF. CDR3 in DNA: TGTGCCAGCTCGCAGGGACAGCCCTTCTTTGCTTTCTTT.

This clonotype was seen ten or more times. J is TRBJ1-2 and V is TRBV29-1; unclear D gene. Germline loops: CDR1 SQVTM, CDR2 ANQGSEA. This CDR3 is built from 13 residues. V dropped 6 bases and J dropped 4 bases, with 15 bases sitting between them. The CDR3 nucleotides are TGCAGCGTCAAAGGGCCCAAGTCCTATGGCTACACCTTC. The encoded protein is CSVKGPKSYGYTF.

This clonotype was seen at least ten times. The chain couples TRBV6-1 to TRBJ1-4; D uncertain. This CDR3 has 14 amino acids. Per germline, CDR1 MNHNS and CDR2 SASEGT. The V end lost 5 bases, the J end lost 6 bases, and 13 bases lay between the germline ends. CDR3 protein: CASSPTASDEKLFF. The CDR3 coding sequence is TGTGCCAGCAGTCCCACAGCCTCCGATGAAAAACTGTTTTTT.

This clonotype was seen many times. The chain has TRBV6-1 and TRBJ2-1; TRBD1 aligns across 10 bases. J gave up 5 bases and V 6 bases, and 13 bases lay outside the gene matches. Per germline, CDR1 MNHNS and CDR2 SASEGT. CDR3 length: 17 residues. CDR3 loop: CASSASRQGASDNEQFF. For the CDR3, the DNA is TGTGCCAGCAGCGCGTCAAGACAGGGGGCATCAGACAATGAGCAGTTCTTC.

This clonotype was detected many times. This chain connects TRBV4-3 to TRBJ2-7; TRBD2 is a possible D gene (5 bases). The germline CDR1 and CDR2 sequences are LGHNA and YSLEER. This CDR3 comprises 15 residues. The germline V and J ends were trimmed by 2 bases and 3 bases, with 14 bases remaining between them. The CDR3 loop is CASSQSWTGSYEQYF. The DNA for the CDR3 is TGCGCCAGCAGCCAAAGCTGGACTGGCAGCTACGAGCAGTACTTC.

This clonotype was counted many times. The chain has TRBV6-5 and TRBJ2-5, with TRBD2 matching 8 bases. The junction had 11 bases not matched to a gene; V was cut back by 3 bases and J by 5 bases. CDR1 and CDR2 (germline): MNHEY, SVGAGI. This CDR3 has 16 residues. CDR3 sequence reads: CASSYSDAGGGETQYF. CDR3 sequence (DNA): TGTGCCAGCAGTTATTCCGACGCGGGGGGCGGGGAGACCCAGTACTTC.

This clonotype came up a few times. The rearrangement links TRBV7-3 to TRBJ2-1; perhaps TRBD2 as D (6 bases). V was shortened by 2 bases and J by 9 bases, with 11 bases between the two germline ends. Per the germline V gene, CDR1 is SGHTA and CDR2 is FQGTGA. The CDR3 runs 13 residues. The CDR3 protein is CASSLGGSGEQFF. DNA of the CDR3: TGTGCCAGCAGCTTAGGGGGGAGCGGTGAGCAGTTCTTC.

This clonotype has more than one count but fewer than ten. The chain's CDR3 is CASSRNRRYTEAFF. The CDR3 DNA sequence: TGTGCCAGCAGCCGTAACAGGAGGTACACTGAAGCTTTCTTT. V gene TRBV7-2 combines with J gene TRBJ1-1; D is perhaps TRBD1 (5 bases). The V gene's germline CDR1 is SGHTA and CDR2 FQGNSA. Trimming shortened V by 5 bases and J by 3 bases, and 13 bases separated the two germline ends. The CDR3 is 14 amino acids.

This clonotype was counted a few times. The chain uses TRBV12-3 or TRBV12-4 and TRBJ2-7, with D tentatively TRBD1 (5 bases). The germline V and J ends were trimmed by 1 base and 7 bases, with 14 bases remaining between them. This CDR3 spans 14 amino acids. This chain's CDR3 is CASSLGGWSGEQYF. The CDR3 DNA is TGTGCCAGCAGTTTAGGGGGCTGGAGTGGGGAGCAGTACTTC.

The table lists this clonotype with many counts. The rearrangement joins TRBV5-1 to TRBJ2-1; D gene unclear. Germline CDR1 reads SGHRS; CDR2 reads YFSETQ. The CDR3 totals 12 residues. Between the trimmed V and J ends, which lost 4 bases and 7 bases, there was a span of 9 bases. The CDR3 here is CASSHPGNEQFF. The CDR3 DNA is TGCGCCAGCAGCCACCCCGGTAATGAGCAGTTCTTC.

The table lists this clonotype with many counts. The chain recombines TRBV4-3 with TRBJ2-1; 9 nucleotides align to TRBD1. V lost 3 bases to trimming and J lost 6 bases; unmatched junction nucleotides: 12. The CDR3 totals 17 residues. Germline values: CDR1 LGHNA, CDR2 YSLEER. The CDR3 loop is CASSHSFPGQGVNEQFF. DNA for the CDR3: TGCGCCAGCAGCCACTCCTTCCCGGGACAGGGCGTCAATGAGCAGTTCTTC.

This clonotype was detected a few times. The chain has TRBV6-2 or TRBV6-3 and TRBJ2-6; possible D gene TRBD1, 5 bases. This CDR3 has 21 amino acids. The V gene lost 0 bases and the J gene lost 0 bases, with 21 bases spanning the gap. The germline CDR1 and CDR2 sequences are MNHEY and SVGEGT. The CDR3 DNA follows: TGTGCCAGCAGTTACTCCGTAGGCGGACACGGTACCCTCTCTGGGGCCAACGTCCTGACTTTC. This encodes CASSYSVGGHGTLSGANVLTF.

The table lists this clonotype with a few counts. The rearrangement joins TRBV20-1 to TRBJ2-1; TRBD2 might be the D (5 bases). From germline, CDR1 is DFQATT and CDR2 SNEGSKA (reference sequence). The CDR3 runs to 12 residues. The V and J ends lost 4 bases and 5 bases respectively, with 9 bases between them. The CDR3 region is CSATRLHNEQFF. In DNA, the CDR3 is TGCAGTGCTACCAGACTACACAATGAGCAGTTCTTC.

The sample holds a few counts of this clonotype. In nucleotides, the CDR3 is TGTGCCAGCAGGGAGGGGGTAATGAACACTGAAGCTTTCTTT. Translation gives CASREGVMNTEAFF. The genes are TRBV5-6 and TRBJ1-1; D is possibly TRBD1 (6 bases). V was shortened by 5 bases and J by 0 bases, with 11 bases between the two germline ends. Germline V gene data show CDR1 as SGHDT and CDR2 as YYEEEE. The CDR3 consists of 14 residues. Filled out from reference TRBV5-6 and TRBJ1-1, the complete variable domain reads DAGVTQSPTHLIKTRGQQVTLRCSPKSGHDTVSWYQQALGQGPQFIFQYYEEEERQRGNFPDRFSGHQFPNYSSELNVNALLLGDSALYLCASREGVMNTEAFFGQGTRLTVV.

The V and J genes are TRBV14 and TRBJ2-1; D may correspond to TRBD1 or TRBD2 (5 bases each). Trimming took 6 bases from V and 3 from J, leaving 15 bases between them. The CDR3 runs 15 residues. Per germline, CDR1 SGHDN and CDR2 FVKESK. The CDR3 is CASREGQSFYNEQFF. As DNA, the CDR3 is TGTGCCAGCAGAGAGGGGCAGAGCTTCTACAATGAGCAGTTCTTC. Full variable domain (remainder filled in from reference TRBV14 and TRBJ2-1): EAGVTQFPSHSVIEKGQTVTLRCDPISGHDNLYWYRRVMGKEIKFLLHFVKESKQDESGMPNNRFLAERTGGTYSTLKVQPAELEDSGVYFCASREGQSFYNEQFFGPGTRLTVL.

The rearrangement uses TRBV7-2 and TRBJ2-1, with unresolved D. Trimming removed 1 base from V and 2 bases from J, with 12 bases in between. This CDR3 contains 16 residues. Germline assignment: CDR1 SGHTA and CDR2 FQGNSA. This CDR3 reads CASSLEVTVAYNEQFF. CDR3 DNA: TGTGCCAGCAGCTTAGAGGTAACGGTCGCCTACAATGAGCAGTTCTTC.

Only a few counts were recorded for this clonotype. The gene calls are TRBV13 and TRBJ2-7; no firm D call. The germline V gene has CDR1 PRHDT and CDR2 FYEKMQ (reference sequence). This CDR3 has 13 amino acids. V lost 2 bases and J lost 2, with 7 bases in between. In nucleotides, the CDR3 is TGTGCCAGCAGCTTACGCAAAACCTACGAGCAGTACTTC. This sequence encodes CASSLRKTYEQYF.

There are a few counts of this clonotype. The CDR3, as DNA: TGCAGTGCTAGACCACCGACAGGGGTGGAGGTGCCCCTCCACTTT. Residues: CSARPPTGVEVPLHF. The chain uses TRBV20-1 and TRBJ1-6, with 8 bases matching TRBD1. The CDR3 is 15 amino acids. V lost 2 bases to trimming and J lost 13 bases; unmatched junction nucleotides: 13. Per the germline V gene, CDR1 is DFQATT and CDR2 is SNEGSKA (reference sequence).

This clonotype was recorded at least ten times. V is TRBV6-1 and J is TRBJ1-1; D not certain. V dropped 7 bases and J dropped 0 bases, with 12 bases sitting between them. The CDR3 has 14 residues. Germline CDR1 is MNHNS and CDR2 is SASEGT. The CDR3 DNA reads TGTGCCAGCAAGGAGACAACCATGAACACTGAAGCTTTCTTT. This codes for CASKETTMNTEAFF.

The rearrangement links TRBV15 to TRBJ1-1; D gene uncertain. Germline V gives CDR1 LNHNV, CDR2 YYDKDF (reference sequence). V shed 0 bases and J shed 9 bases, with 14 bases lying between them. The CDR3 length is 14 residues. CDR3 nucleotide sequence: TGTGCCACCAGCAGAGAGCTGTCTGAGGTCAAAGCTTTCTTT. Its protein product is CATSRELSEVKAFF. Looking up the rest from reference TRBV15 and TRBJ1-1 gives the full variable domain: DAMVIQNPRYQVTQFGKPVTLSCSQTLNHNVMYWYQQKSSQAPKLLFHYYDKDFNNEADTPDNFQSRRPNTSFCFLDIRSPGLGDTAMYLCATSRELSEVKAFFGQGTRLTVV.

The table lists this clonotype with a few counts. The chain uses TRBV10-3 and TRBJ2-3, with D possibly being TRBD1 or TRBD2 (6 bases each). CDR1 and CDR2 from the germline V gene are ENHRY and SYGVKD. The germline V and J ends were trimmed by 3 bases and 6 bases, with 16 bases remaining between them. The CDR3 consists of 15 residues. Here the CDR3 DNA reads TGTGCCATCAGTGAACAACTAGCTCAGGGGGATACGCAGTATTTT. Protein: CAISEQLAQGDTQYF.

V gene TRBV5-5 combines with J gene TRBJ1-3; TRBD1 agrees at 7 bases. The CDR3 runs 17 residues. Looked up from germline, CDR1 is SGHKS and CDR2 is YYEKEE (reference sequence). The trim removed 0 bases at V and 0 bases at J, leaving 6 bases unmatched. DNA for the CDR3: TGTGCCAGCAGCTTGGTCGGGACAGCGGACTCTGGAAACACCATATATTTT. This gives the protein CASSLVGTADSGNTIYF. Full variable domain (rest looked up from reference TRBV5-5 and TRBJ1-3): DAGVTQSPTHLIKTRGQQVTLRCSPISGHKSVSWYQQVLGQGPQFIFQYYEKEERGRGNFPDRFSARQFPNYSSELNVNALLLGDSALYLCASSLVGTADSGNTIYFGEGSWLTVV.